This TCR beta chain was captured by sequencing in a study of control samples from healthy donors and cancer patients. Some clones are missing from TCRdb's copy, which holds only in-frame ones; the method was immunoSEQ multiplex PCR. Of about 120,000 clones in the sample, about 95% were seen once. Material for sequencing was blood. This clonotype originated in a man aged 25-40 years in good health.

CDR3 nucleotide sequence: TGTGCCAGCAGCCTCCGCCGGGGGGACACCGGGGAGCTGTTTTTT. It encodes CASSLRRGDTGELFF. V and J are TRBV9 and TRBJ2-2; TRBD2 matches at 7 bases. CDR1 SGDLS and CDR2 YYNGEE come from the germline V gene. J was trimmed by 3 bases and V by 4 bases; bases with no gene match: 6. The CDR3 has 15 residues.